Below, one TCR beta chain is given with its context. This table comes from immunoSEQ multiplex PCR, and its TCRdb copy is limited to in-frame clones, with some not included. Here the sample spans approximately 130,000 clones, approximately 90% being singletons. The sample originates from a study of blood T cell repertoires in COVID-19. Background on the study: PBMCs, B-cell-depleted T cells, or T cells were the source of the cDNA or gDNA that made up the material.

This sequence originates from a woman in her forties or fifties with acute or convalescent COVID-19. Sequencing was done on a sample of peripheral blood.

Here the CDR3 DNA reads TGCAGCGTTGATAATTTGGGCAGCGAAGCTTTCTTT. Protein: CSVDNLGSEAFF. The chain joins TRBV29-1 to TRBJ1-1; no clear D gene. Between the trimmed V and J ends, which lost 3 bases and 8 bases, there was a span of 13 bases. CDR3 length equals 12 residues. CDR1 and CDR2 (germline): SQVTM, ANQGSEA.